What follows are 20 T cell receptor beta chains derived from one specimen sequenced in a study of T cell responses to AZD1222 COVID-19 vaccine. The protocol was immunoSEQ multiplex PCR, while the TCRdb copy is restricted to in-frame clones and leaves out a portion. The sample has 65,000 to 75,000 clones; around 82% are singletons. Sequencing was performed on peripheral blood, taken 28 days after the second AZD1222 dose. These receptors all stem from an adult who received the AZD1222 COVID-19 vaccine.

This clone has a handful of counts. DNA for the CDR3: TGTGCCAGTAGTATCAACAGGGGCGGGGAGCTGTTTTTT. Its protein product is CASSINRGGELFF. The chain uses TRBV19 and TRBJ2-2, with 7 positions matching TRBD1. The junction had 2 bases not matched to a gene; V was cut back by 3 bases and J by 7 bases. The length of the CDR3 is 13 residues. The germline V gene has CDR1 LNHDA and CDR2 SQIVND (reference sequence).

The chain is built from TRBV10-2 and TRBJ2-3; 13 bases line up with TRBD2. The germline CDR1 and CDR2 sequences are WSHSY and SAAADI. V gave up 6 bases and J gave up 7 bases; unmatched junction bases: 10. CDR3 length: 16 residues. The CDR3 nucleotides read TGCGCCAGCAGCGCAGGGACTAGCGGGGCTAGTAATACGCAGTATTTT. This gives the protein CASSAGTSGASNTQYF.

V usage is TRBV19 and J usage is TRBJ2-1, with 8 bases aligning to TRBD1. The CDR3 runs to 15 residues. CDR1 and CDR2 (germline): LNHDA, SQIVND (reference sequence). V dropped 2 bases and J dropped 7; count of bases not matched to a gene: 7. The CDR3 sequence: CASSIWAGGKNEQFF. CDR3 DNA: TGTGCCAGTAGTATATGGGCAGGGGGCAAGAATGAGCAGTTCTTC.

The chain joins TRBV4-3 to TRBJ1-4, with no clear D. The CDR3 has 15 amino acids. Trimming took off 4 bases at V and 1 base at J, with 10 bases between the two ends. From germline, CDR1 is LGHNA and CDR2 YSLEER. DNA for the CDR3: TGCGCCAGCAGCCCAAGAGGAGTAACTAATGAAAAACTGTTTTTT. This sequence encodes CASSPRGVTNEKLFF.

In DNA, the CDR3 is TGTGCCAGCAGTTACTCAGAATCAGGGGGGACAGATACGCAGTATTTT. Protein: CASSYSESGGTDTQYF. This chain connects TRBV6-5 to TRBJ2-3; D is possibly TRBD1 (7 bases). V gave up 0 bases and J gave up 3 bases, with 13 bases separating them. The CDR3 consists of 16 residues. CDR1 is MNHEY, CDR2 SVGAGI, per germline.

This rearrangement joins TRBV19 to TRBJ1-4, with D hard to call. CDR1 and CDR2 (germline): LNHDA, SQIVND (reference sequence). V was pared by 3 bases and J by 8 bases, with 10 bases between. This CDR3 region has 13 residues. The CDR3 here is CASSIERREKLFF. CDR3 nucleotide sequence: TGTGCCAGTAGTATCGAGCGAAGAGAAAAACTGTTTTTT.

The rearrangement joins TRBV19 to TRBJ2-1; D unclear. V was pared by 7 bases and J by 3 bases, with 10 bases between. There are 13 residues in the CDR3. CDR1 is LNHDA and CDR2 is SQIVND in the germline V gene (reference sequence). In DNA form, the CDR3 reads TGTGCCAGTAATGTGCCCAACTACAATGAGCAGTTCTTC. The encoded protein is CASNVPNYNEQFF. The complete variable domain, with remaining parts taken from reference TRBV19 and TRBJ2-1, reads DGGITQSPKYLFRKEGQNVTLSCEQNLNHDAMYWYRQDPGQGLRLIYYSQIVNDFQKGDIAEGYSVSREKKESFPLTVTSAQKNPTAFYLCASNVPNYNEQFFGPGTRLTVL.

The rearrangement joins TRBV4-2 to TRBJ2-1; D ambiguous. Germline V gene lookup returns CDR1 LGHNA and CDR2 YNFKEQ. This CDR3 is 14 amino acids long. Trimming removed 4 bases at V and 8 bases at J, with 15 bases between. CDR3 bases: TGTGCCAGCAGCCCGACTGGCCTAAGGGATGAGCAGTTCTTC. Translated: CASSPTGLRDEQFF.

The chain links TRBV4-2 to TRBJ2-1, with 10 bases fitting TRBD2. The CDR3 is 16 amino acids. The J segment lost 5 bases and the V segment lost 6 bases, leaving 10 bases of the junction unmatched. Germline V lookup: CDR1 LGHNA, CDR2 YNFKEQ. The CDR3 loop reads CASRRPLAGVHNEQFF. CDR3 nucleotide sequence: TGTGCCAGCAGACGCCCCCTAGCGGGGGTCCACAATGAGCAGTTCTTC.

V gene TRBV2 combines with J gene TRBJ2-3, with 8 bases matching TRBD2. With V trimmed by 7 bases and J by 3 bases, 3 bases remained unmatched. The CDR3 loop spans 13 amino acids. CDR1 is SNHLY, CDR2 FYNNEI, per germline. The CDR3 loop reads CASKRGLTDTQYF. The CDR3 coding sequence is TGTGCCAGCAAGCGGGGGTTGACAGATACGCAGTATTTT.

The rearrangement uses TRBV6-5 and TRBJ2-7; D gene uncertain. V was shortened by 7 bases and J by 1 base, with 5 bases between the two germline ends. Looked up from germline, CDR1 is MNHEY and CDR2 is SVGAGI. The CDR3 spans 11 residues. This chain's CDR3 is CASIWSYEQYF. CDR3 nucleotides: TGTGCCAGCATCTGGTCCTACGAGCAGTACTTC.

J is TRBJ2-7 and V is TRBV5-1; 11 positions match TRBD1. The CDR3 is 15 residues long. With 0 bases clipped from V and 6 bases from J, the junction kept 5 bases outside the gene matches. CDR1 and CDR2 (germline): SGHRS, YFSETQ. CDR3 sequence reads: CASSLVGQGVGEQYF. CDR3 nucleotides: TGCGCCAGCAGCTTGGTGGGACAGGGGGTCGGCGAGCAGTACTTC. The entire variable domain, with the rest obtained from reference TRBV5-1 and TRBJ2-7, is as follows: KAGVTQTPRYLIKTRGQQVTLSCSPISGHRSVSWYQQTPGQGLQFLFEYFSETQRNKGNFPGRFSGRQFSNSRSEMNVSTLELGDSALYLCASSLVGQGVGEQYFGPGTRLTVT.

V and J are TRBV4-2 and TRBJ1-1, with D unclear. V was cut by 1 base and J by 1 base, with 7 bases left in between. Germline CDR1 is LGHNA and CDR2 is YNFKEQ. The CDR3 consists of 14 residues. The CDR3 loop is CASSQVTENTEAFF. CDR3 coding DNA: TGTGCCAGCAGCCAAGTAACAGAGAACACTGAAGCTTTCTTT.

Regarding this clone: Other DNA sequences in this sample translate to the same CDR3. The V call is TRBV7-2, the J call TRBJ1-1; TRBD1 is a possible D gene (5 bases). CDR3 size: 12 residues. With 2 bases removed from V and 6 bases from J, the gap between germline ends came to 7 bases. Germline CDR1 and CDR2: SGHTA and FQGNSA. CDR3: CASSLRGAEAFF. CDR3 coding DNA: TGTGCCAGCAGCTTAAGGGGTGCTGAAGCTTTCTTT.

This rearrangement joins TRBV13 to TRBJ2-6; 10 bases line up with TRBD1. The germline gives CDR1 PRHDT, CDR2 FYEKMQ (reference sequence). Trimming removed 0 bases from V and 3 bases from J; junction bases left unmatched: 5. The CDR3 has 18 residues. The CDR3 region has the DNA TGTGCCAGCAGCTTAGGGACAGGGGGCTCCATTGGGGCCAACGTCCTGACTTTC. It translates to CASSLGTGGSIGANVLTF.

The J gene is TRBJ2-5, the V gene TRBV2, with D uncertain. CDR1 is SNHLY, CDR2 FYNNEI, per germline. Trimming took 4 bases from V and 1 from J, leaving 19 bases between them. The CDR3 runs 17 residues. CDR3: CASSVYETLSSQETQYF. For the CDR3, the DNA is TGTGCCAGCAGTGTTTATGAGACACTTAGCAGCCAAGAGACCCAGTACTTC.

The rearrangement uses TRBV2 and TRBJ2-1, with 11 bases matching TRBD1. The CDR3 is 18 amino acids. After removal of 4 bases from V and 13 bases from J, the junction contained 21 bases not matched to a gene. In germline, CDR1 is SNHLY, CDR2 FYNNEI. In nucleotides, the CDR3 is TGTGCCAGCAGTGTAGGGAAGCCCGGGACAGGGGGGTTTGTTAAACAGTTCTTC. Protein sequence: CASSVGKPGTGGFVKQFF.

The J gene is TRBJ1-1, the V gene TRBV10-3; 7 bases align to TRBD1. Trimming cost V 5 bases and J 6 bases; bases outside gene matches: 9. This CDR3 is 14 amino acids long. Per germline, CDR1 ENHRY and CDR2 SYGVKD. CDR3: CAISNTGETSEAFF. DNA for the CDR3: TGTGCCATCAGTAACACAGGGGAAACCTCTGAAGCTTTCTTT.

This clone showed up just once. The rearrangement joins TRBV19 to TRBJ2-7; the D is unclear. V was cut by 3 bases and J by 5 bases, with 8 bases left in between. Germline V CDR1 and CDR2: LNHDA, SQIVND (reference sequence). The CDR3 is 12 residues long. In DNA, the CDR3 is TGTGCCAGTAGTATGGCCCTAGACGAGCAGTACTTC. Amino acids: CASSMALDEQYF.

DNA of the CDR3: TGTGCCAGCAGTTTCTTGAGTGGGGAGACCCAGTACTTC. This codes for CASSFLSGETQYF. The chain joins TRBV27 to TRBJ2-5; D not certain. Trimming removed 3 bases at V and 5 bases at J, with 10 bases between. There are 13 residues in the CDR3. Germline V CDR1 and CDR2: MNHEY, SMNVEV (reference sequence).